Shown below are 8 T cell receptor beta chains from a single sample sequenced in a study of T cells in Graves' hyperthyroidism and ophthalmopathy. Amplification of TCR beta CDR3 regions was performed using RNA transcripts as template. When the TCR CDR3 underwent first-round RT-PCR, the HTBI primer set was used. TCRdb processed the multiplex PCR reads anew with MiXCR; each CDR3 protein has one entry. The data hold about 500,000 distinct CDR3 sequences, with around 16% observed a single time. Sample: blood. The source of these receptors is a woman in her 30s with Graves' ophthalmopathy.

This clonotype has a count of ten or more. The V call is TRBV6-2 or TRBV6-3, the J call TRBJ2-5; D is uncertain. V was trimmed by 2 bases and J by 5 bases, leaving 6 bases between them. CDR3 length equals 12 residues. Germline V CDR1 and CDR2: MNHEY, SVGEGT. This CDR3 reads CASSYDGETQYF. Written as DNA, the CDR3 is TGTGCCAGCAGTTACGACGGGGAGACCCAGTACTTC.

This clonotype was recorded at least ten times. The genes are TRBV11-3 and TRBJ1-2; no definite D call. This CDR3 has 13 residues. Germline V lookup: CDR1 SGHNT, CDR2 YENEEA. Trimming took off 3 bases at V and 4 bases at J, with 9 bases between the two ends. Here the CDR3 DNA reads TGTGCCAGCAGCTTCCCGTCAGGCTATGGCTACACCTTC. Translated: CASSFPSGYGYTF.

This chain uses TRBV7-2 with TRBJ2-1; TRBD2 agrees at 16 bases. CDR3 length: 16 residues. V lost 3 bases, J lost 10 bases, and 6 bases stayed unmatched. Germline V CDR1 and CDR2: SGHTA, FQGNSA. The CDR3 coding sequence is TGTGCCAGCAGCTTGGGACTAGCGGGAGGGACGGCGGAGCAGTTCTTC. It specifies CASSLGLAGGTAEQFF.

This clonotype occurred many times. The rearrangement links TRBV5-4 to TRBJ1-5; D not resolved. The germline CDR1 and CDR2 sequences are SGHNT and YYREEE (reference sequence). The CDR3 has 12 residues. Deletions cut 3 bases from V and 9 bases from J, with 10 bases between. CDR3 coding DNA: TGTGCCAGCAGCTCGGACGGGCGGCCCCAGCATTTT. Translating gives CASSSDGRPQHF.

This clonotype was seen repeatedly, ten times or more. The chain couples TRBV7-3 to TRBJ2-3, with unresolved D. Trimming pared 5 bases from V and 2 bases from J, leaving 11 bases between. The CDR3 is made up of 14 amino acids. Germline CDR1 SGHTA, CDR2 FQGTGA. As DNA, the CDR3 is TGTGCCAGCAGCCCCAGTCTTGTCACAGATACGCAGTATTTT. It specifies CASSPSLVTDTQYF.

The gene calls are TRBV9 and TRBJ1-2, with 10 positions matching TRBD1. This CDR3 region has 16 residues. Germline values: CDR1 SGDLS, CDR2 YYNGEE. V gave up 3 bases and J gave up 2 bases; unmatched junction bases: 7. CDR3 region: CASSGPGQGTNYGYTF. The CDR3 nucleotides are TGTGCCAGCAGCGGACCGGGACAGGGGACCAACTATGGCTACACCTTC.

The V call is TRBV30, the J call TRBJ2-7; D is unclear. In germline, CDR1 is GTSNPN, CDR2 SVGIG (reference sequence). The V and J ends lost 5 bases and 2 bases respectively, with 10 bases between them. The CDR3 extends over 12 amino acids. The CDR3 DNA reads TGTGCCTGGGGCCGAAGTCCCTACGAGCAGTACTTC. This encodes CAWGRSPYEQYF.

In its sample, this clonotype was seen many times. The rearrangement uses TRBV19 and TRBJ1-1; D possibly corresponds to TRBD1 (5 bases). CDR3 length equals 12 residues. Germline assignment: CDR1 LNHDA and CDR2 SQIVND (reference sequence). V lost 3 bases and J lost 5, with 7 bases in between. The DNA of the CDR3 is TGTGCCAGTAGTATCCGGGGGACTGAAGCTTTCTTT. This encodes CASSIRGTEAFF.